A single T cell receptor (beta chain) is shown here with its context. Amplification of TCR beta CDR3 regions was performed using RNA transcripts as template. The HTBI primer set served for first-round RT-PCR of the TCR CDR3. TCRdb reprocessed the multiplex PCR reads with MiXCR, giving one entry per CDR3 protein. The sample lists approximately 600,000 distinct CDR3 sequences, about 16% seen once, with 3.8% in the top ten. V trimming: 1 base; J trimming: 2 bases; junction bases outside the gene matches: 11. The CDR3 contains 18 residues. CDR1 is LGHNA and CDR2 is YNFKEQ in the germline V gene. The entry originates in a study of T cells in Graves' hyperthyroidism and ophthalmopathy. Researchers barred patients who had uncontrolled infection, other autoimmune disease, pregnancy or lactation.

This clonotype was obtained from a young woman with Graves' hyperthyroidism. Sequenced material: blood. The V call is TRBV4-2, the J call TRBJ2-3, with 8 bases fitting TRBD2. CDR3 residues: CASSQGLAGISFTDTQYF. The CDR3 coding sequence is TGTGCCAGCAGCCAAGGGCTAGCGGGCATCAGTTTCACAGATACGCAGTATTTT.